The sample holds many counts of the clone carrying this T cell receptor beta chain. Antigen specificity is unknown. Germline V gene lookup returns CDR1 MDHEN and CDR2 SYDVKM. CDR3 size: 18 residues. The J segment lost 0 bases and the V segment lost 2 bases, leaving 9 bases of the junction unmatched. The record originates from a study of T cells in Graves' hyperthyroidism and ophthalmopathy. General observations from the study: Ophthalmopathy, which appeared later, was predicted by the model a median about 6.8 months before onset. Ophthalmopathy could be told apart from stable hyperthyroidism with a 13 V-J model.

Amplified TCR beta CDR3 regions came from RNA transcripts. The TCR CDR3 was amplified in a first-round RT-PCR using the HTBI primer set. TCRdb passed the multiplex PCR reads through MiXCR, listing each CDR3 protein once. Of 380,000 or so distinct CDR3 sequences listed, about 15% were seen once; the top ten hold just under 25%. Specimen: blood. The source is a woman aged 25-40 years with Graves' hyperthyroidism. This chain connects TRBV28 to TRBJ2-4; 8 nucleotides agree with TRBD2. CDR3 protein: CASSLPWSGRVAKNIQYF. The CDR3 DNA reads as TGTGCCAGCAGTTTACCTTGGAGCGGGAGAGTAGCCAAAAACATTCAGTACTTC.